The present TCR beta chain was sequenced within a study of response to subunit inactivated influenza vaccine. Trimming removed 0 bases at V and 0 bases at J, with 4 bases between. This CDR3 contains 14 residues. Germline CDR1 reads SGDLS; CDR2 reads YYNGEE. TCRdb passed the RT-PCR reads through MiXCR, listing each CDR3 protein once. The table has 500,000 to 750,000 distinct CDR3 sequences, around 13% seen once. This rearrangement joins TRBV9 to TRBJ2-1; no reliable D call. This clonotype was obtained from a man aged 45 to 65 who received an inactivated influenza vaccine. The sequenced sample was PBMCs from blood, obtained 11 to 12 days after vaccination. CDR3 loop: CASSVESSYNEQFF. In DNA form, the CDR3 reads TGTGCCAGCAGCGTAGAGAGCTCCTACAATGAGCAGTTCTTC. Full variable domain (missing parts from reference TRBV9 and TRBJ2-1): DSGVTQTPKHLITATGQRVTLRCSPRSGDLSVYWYQQSLDQGLQFLIQYYNGEERAKGNILERFSAQQFPDLHSELNLSSLELGDSALYFCASSVESSYNEQFFGPGTRLTVL.